A single sample is the source of the 23 T cell receptor beta chains below, sequenced in a study of graft-versus-host responses after intestinal transplantation. Processing was applied to graft tissue in order to liberate intraepithelial and lamina propria lymphocytes. Method: immunoSEQ multiplex PCR; TCRdb's copy keeps in-frame clones and lacks some. The table records just under 30,000 clones, 80% of them present only once. The input for sequencing was ileum tissue, taken 98 days after intestinal transplantation. Source of these receptors: a human patient who received an intestinal transplant, so some T cells may come from the graft donor.

This clone has more than one count but fewer than ten. The gene calls are TRBV5-1 and TRBJ2-7; TRBD1 might be the D (6 bases). V gave up 2 bases and J gave up 7 bases, with 19 bases separating them. Germline values: CDR1 SGHRS, CDR2 YFSETQ. The CDR3 sequence is 15 residues long. The CDR3 DNA is TGCGCCAGCAGCTTAGGGGACAACTCATTACGTGAGCAGTACTTC. Translated, it gives CASSLGDNSLREQYF. Filled out from reference TRBV5-1 and TRBJ2-7, the complete variable domain reads KAGVTQTPRYLIKTRGQQVTLSCSPISGHRSVSWYQQTPGQGLQFLFEYFSETQRNKGNFPGRFSGRQFSNSRSEMNVSTLELGDSALYLCASSLGDNSLREQYFGPGTRLTVT.

The chain is built from TRBV28 and TRBJ1-6; D is ambiguous. Germline V gene lookup returns CDR1 MDHEN and CDR2 SYDVKM. This CDR3 comprises 18 residues. V gave up 5 bases and J gave up 2 bases, with 19 bases separating them. The CDR3 coding sequence is TGTGCCAGCAGTCGGGATGCAATTTGGAGGCCCTATAATTCACCCCTCCACTTT. As protein: CASSRDAIWRPYNSPLHF.

This clone was seen once. The chain employs TRBV29-1 and TRBJ2-5; no reliable D call. Germline-derived CDR1 and CDR2 are SQVTM and ANQGSEA. Trimming stripped 7 bases from V and 1 base from J, with 7 bases between. The CDR3 runs 11 residues. The DNA for the CDR3 is TGCAGCGCTTATGCCCAAGAGACCCAGTACTTC. Its translation is CSAYAQETQYF.

J is TRBJ2-7 and V is TRBV10-2; 9 bases match TRBD1. The ends lost 5 bases at V and 0 bases at J; junction bases unmatched: 11. Germline CDR1 and CDR2: WSHSY and SAAADI. The CDR3 covers 17 residues. The CDR3 DNA is TGCGCCAGCAGTCTACTTCCTGGGACAGGGCCCTCCTACGAGCAGTACTTC. It codes for CASSLLPGTGPSYEQYF.

J is TRBJ2-2 and V is TRBV28; the D gene is possibly TRBD2 (5 bases). The CDR3 length is 17 residues. Trimming stripped 5 bases from V and 4 bases from J, with 20 bases between. CDR1 MDHEN and CDR2 SYDVKM come from the germline V gene. CDR3 DNA: TGTGCCAGCAGTAGCCTGATGGCAGGACGGGGCACCGGGGAGCTGTTTTTT. This codes for CASSSLMAGRGTGELFF.

The chain uses TRBV6-1 and TRBJ2-7; no firm D call. The germline V gene encodes CDR1 MNHNS and CDR2 SASEGT. The CDR3 totals 13 residues. V was shortened by 3 bases and J by 2 bases, with 8 bases between the two germline ends. In DNA form, the CDR3 reads TGTGCCAGCAGTGAGTTCCAAACCTACGAGCAGTACTTC. Translated, it gives CASSEFQTYEQYF.

The rearrangement joins TRBV2 to TRBJ2-1; 13 positions agree with TRBD2. V gave up 6 bases and J gave up 7 bases; unmatched junction bases: 6. CDR1 is SNHLY, CDR2 FYNNEI, per germline. The CDR3 runs to 15 residues. In DNA, the CDR3 is TGTGCCAGCAGCCCCCCGGGACTAGCGGGGAATGAGCAGTTCTTC. It translates to CASSPPGLAGNEQFF.

The count of this clone is one. V usage is TRBV4-2 and J usage is TRBJ1-1, with D maybe TRBD1 (6 bases). Deletions cut 1 base from V and 3 bases from J, with 12 bases between. In germline, CDR1 is LGHNA, CDR2 YNFKEQ. The CDR3 has 15 amino acids. The CDR3, as DNA: TGTGCCAGCAGCCAAGCTTGGACAGTCCACACTGAAGCTTTCTTT. It is translated as CASSQAWTVHTEAFF.

The J gene is TRBJ2-3, the V gene TRBV12-5; D call uncertain. The V gene lost 8 bases and the J gene lost 3 bases, with 15 bases spanning the gap. In germline, CDR1 is LGHNT, CDR2 FRNRAP. The CDR3 covers 14 residues. The CDR3 spells CASIRALRTDTQYF. DNA for the CDR3: TGTGCTAGTATAAGAGCGTTAAGAACAGATACGCAGTATTTT. The complete variable domain, with remaining parts taken from reference TRBV12-5 and TRBJ2-3, reads DARVTQTPRHKVTEMGQEVTMRCQPILGHNTVFWYRQTMMQGLELLAYFRNRAPLDDSGMPKDRFSAEMPDATLATLKIQPSEPRDSAVYFCASIRALRTDTQYFGPGTRLTVL.

V and J are TRBV7-6 and TRBJ2-3, with D tentatively TRBD2 (6 bases). Germline V gene data show CDR1 as SGHVS and CDR2 as FNYEAQ. Trimming took 2 bases from V and 0 from J, leaving 9 bases between them. The CDR3 is 15 residues long. DNA for the CDR3: TGTGCCAGCAGCTTAAGTGCGGGGAGCACAGATACGCAGTATTTT. Translated, it gives CASSLSAGSTDTQYF.

V and J are TRBV7-3 and TRBJ2-1; D is unclear. CDR3 size: 15 residues. CDR1 SGHTA and CDR2 FQGTGA come from the germline V gene. V was shortened by 1 base and J by 0 bases, with 7 bases between the two germline ends. The CDR3 spells CASSLNGGSYNEQFF. The CDR3 DNA is TGTGCCAGCAGCTTAAATGGCGGCTCCTACAATGAGCAGTTCTTC.

CDR3 region: CASSSGTSGGARDTQYF. In DNA, the CDR3 is TGTGCCAGCAGCTCCGGGACTAGCGGGGGGGCAAGAGATACGCAGTATTTT. The J gene is TRBJ2-3, the V gene TRBV13; 16 bases line up with TRBD2. V shed 4 bases, J shed 5 bases, and the junction held 6 bases outside the gene matches. The CDR3 length is 17 residues. Germline V CDR1 and CDR2: PRHDT, FYEKMQ (reference sequence).

The rearrangement links TRBV6-5 to TRBJ1-2; possibly TRBD1 for D (5 bases). Germline V gene lookup returns CDR1 MNHEY and CDR2 SVGAGI. V was trimmed by 7 bases and J by 4 bases, leaving 16 bases between them. The CDR3 is 14 residues long. CDR3 protein: CASKNTGGGYGYTF. Here the CDR3 DNA reads TGTGCCAGCAAAAACACGGGGGGTGGCTATGGCTACACCTTC.

The genes are TRBV7-5 and TRBJ1-1. TRBV7-5 is a pseudogene segment. The CDR3 sequence is 16 residues long. The DNA of the CDR3 is TGTGTCAGAGCTGGGACTCCCCGGCAAATGAACACTGAAGCTTTCTTT. Its protein is CVRAGTPRQMNTEAFF.

This rearrangement joins TRBV27 to TRBJ1-1; perhaps TRBD1 as D (5 bases). The CDR3 is 14 residues long. The V end was cut by 6 bases, the J end by 2 bases, with 13 bases between. CDR1 and CDR2 from the germline V gene are MNHEY and SMNVEV (reference sequence). CDR3 protein: CASRPPGLNTEAFF. CDR3 nucleotide sequence: TGTGCCAGCAGGCCCCCGGGACTTAACACTGAAGCTTTCTTT.

Regarding this clone: Mismatch with germline at one junction end may stem from a read error. This chain joins TRBV5-6 and TRBJ2-3, with D unclear. Germline V gene sequence: CDR1 SGHDT, CDR2 YYEEEE. The CDR3 covers 12 residues. DNA of the CDR3: TGTGCCAGCAACTTGGTCGGGTACACGCAGTATTTT. It encodes CASNLVGYTQYF.

The V gene is TRBV29-1, the J gene TRBJ2-1; D remains ambiguous. V was shortened by 3 bases and J by 7 bases, with 7 bases between the two germline ends. CDR1 SQVTM and CDR2 ANQGSEA come from the germline V gene. The CDR3 extends over 11 amino acids. Here the CDR3 DNA reads TGCAGCGTTGATATCCTAAATGAGCAGTTCTTC. It yields the protein CSVDILNEQFF.

The J gene is TRBJ1-1, the V gene TRBV28; D not certain. The V gene lost 1 base and the J gene lost 8 bases, with 14 bases spanning the gap. This CDR3 region has 14 residues. Germline values: CDR1 MDHEN, CDR2 SYDVKM. This CDR3 is CASSLSGPTIEAFF. CDR3 in DNA: TGTGCCAGCAGTTTATCTGGACCGACCATAGAAGCTTTCTTT.

This chain uses TRBV5-1 with TRBJ1-2, with TRBD1 matching 7 bases. The CDR3 runs 13 residues. Germline V gene data show CDR1 as SGHRS and CDR2 as YFSETQ. J gave up 7 bases and V 5 bases, and 8 bases lay outside the gene matches. CDR3 DNA sequence: TGCGCCAGCAGTCAGGACAGGCGGGGTGGCTACACCTTC. It codes for CASSQDRRGGYTF.

The chain couples TRBV10-2 to TRBJ2-7; unclear D gene. Trimming left V 3 bases short and J 0 bases short, with 3 bases between. CDR1 and CDR2 (germline): WSHSY, SAAADI. The CDR3 spans 12 residues. The CDR3 here is CASSDYSYEQYF. CDR3 nucleotides: TGCGCCAGCAGTGATTACTCCTACGAGCAGTACTTC.

V usage is TRBV9 and J usage is TRBJ2-5, with 7 bases lining up with TRBD2. Germline assignment: CDR1 SGDLS and CDR2 YYNGEE. This CDR3 is built from 16 residues. After removal of 3 bases from V and 5 bases from J, the junction contained 13 bases not matched to a gene. CDR3 DNA sequence: TGTGCCAGCAGCGCCCACGGGGGGACCCTCTGGGAGACCCAGTACTTC. This sequence encodes CASSAHGGTLWETQYF.

V and J are TRBV4-1 and TRBJ2-1, with 9 bases fitting TRBD1. The CDR3 covers 15 residues. J lost 5 bases, V lost 1 base, and 3 bases had no gene match. CDR1 is MGHRA, CDR2 YSYEKL, per germline. CDR3 sequence reads: CASSQAWTGDNEQFF. The CDR3 bases are TGCGCCAGCAGCCAAGCTTGGACAGGGGACAATGAGCAGTTCTTC.

J is TRBJ1-1 and V is TRBV6-5; D not certain. V shed 11 bases and J shed 1 base, with 14 bases lying between them. The CDR3 loop spans 13 amino acids. Germline lookup yields CDR1 MNHEY and CDR2 SVGAGI. CDR3 amino acids: CAHQMTANTEAFF. The CDR3 region has the DNA TGTGCCCACCAGATGACGGCGAACACTGAAGCTTTCTTT.